This TCR beta chain is from a study of T cell repertoires in cytomegalovirus infection. The wider study: In public TCR beta signatures, there were indications of both CMV infection and matching HLA type.

CDR3 length equals 12 residues. Between the trimmed V and J ends, which lost 3 bases and 7 bases, there was a span of 9 bases. CDR1 is MGHDK and CDR2 is SYGVNS in the germline V gene. This clonotype came up a few times. TCRdb re-analysed the reads in MiXCR, keeping a single row per CDR3 protein. The table shows about 740,000 distinct CDR3 sequences, with approximately 34% occurring only once. This chain connects TRBV25-1 to TRBJ2-5; D not resolved. The receptor was isolated from a human donor in good health (CMV status not recorded). Some clones in this sample may be carry-over from other donors' samples. Sequencing was done on a sample of PBMCs. The CDR3 sequence: CASSDESGTQYF. The CDR3 DNA follows: TGTGCCAGCAGTGATGAGTCGGGGACCCAGTACTTC.